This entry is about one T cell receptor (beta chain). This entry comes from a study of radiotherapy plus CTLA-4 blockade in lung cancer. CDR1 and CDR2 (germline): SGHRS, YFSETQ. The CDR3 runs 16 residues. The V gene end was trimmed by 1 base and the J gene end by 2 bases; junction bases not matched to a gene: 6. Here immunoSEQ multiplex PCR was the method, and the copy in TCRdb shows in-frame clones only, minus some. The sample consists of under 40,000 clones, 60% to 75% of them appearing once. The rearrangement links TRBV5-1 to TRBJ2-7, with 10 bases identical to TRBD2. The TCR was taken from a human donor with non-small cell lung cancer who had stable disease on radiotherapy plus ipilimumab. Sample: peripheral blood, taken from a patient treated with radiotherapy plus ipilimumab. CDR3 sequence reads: CASSLTSGTIPYEQYF. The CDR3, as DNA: TGCGCCAGCAGCTTGACTAGCGGGACTATACCCTACGAGCAGTACTTC.